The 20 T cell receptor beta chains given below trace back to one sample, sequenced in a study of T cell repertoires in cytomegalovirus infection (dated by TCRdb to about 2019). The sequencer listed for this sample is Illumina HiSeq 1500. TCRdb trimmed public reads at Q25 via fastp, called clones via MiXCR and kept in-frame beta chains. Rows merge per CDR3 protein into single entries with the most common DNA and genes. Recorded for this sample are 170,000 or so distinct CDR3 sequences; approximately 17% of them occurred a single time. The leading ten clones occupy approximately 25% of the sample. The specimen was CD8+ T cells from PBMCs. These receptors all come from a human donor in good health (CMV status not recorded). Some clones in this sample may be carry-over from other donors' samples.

CDR3 DNA sequence: TGTGCCAGCAGCTTGGCCTTCCTTCGAATCCCCGACGATTATGGCTACACCTTC. This gives the protein CASSLAFLRIPDDYGYTF. The chain carries TRBV5-5 and TRBJ1-2; D is ambiguous. Trimming shortened V by 0 bases and J by 5 bases, and 23 bases separated the two germline ends. This CDR3 is built from 18 residues. The germline CDR1 and CDR2 sequences are SGHKS and YYEKEE (reference sequence).

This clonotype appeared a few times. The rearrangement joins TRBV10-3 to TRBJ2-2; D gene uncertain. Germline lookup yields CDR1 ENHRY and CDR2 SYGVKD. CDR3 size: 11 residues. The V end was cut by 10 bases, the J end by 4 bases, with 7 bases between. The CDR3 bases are TGTGCCACCTGGACCACCGGGGAGCTGTTTTTT. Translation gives CATWTTGELFF.

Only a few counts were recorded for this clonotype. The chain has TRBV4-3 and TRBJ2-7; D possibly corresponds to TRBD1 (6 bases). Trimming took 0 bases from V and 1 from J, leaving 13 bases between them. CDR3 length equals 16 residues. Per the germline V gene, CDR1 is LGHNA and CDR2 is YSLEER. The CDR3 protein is CASSQDTGQPSYEQYF. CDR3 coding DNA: TGCGCCAGCAGCCAAGATACCGGACAGCCATCCTACGAGCAGTACTTC.

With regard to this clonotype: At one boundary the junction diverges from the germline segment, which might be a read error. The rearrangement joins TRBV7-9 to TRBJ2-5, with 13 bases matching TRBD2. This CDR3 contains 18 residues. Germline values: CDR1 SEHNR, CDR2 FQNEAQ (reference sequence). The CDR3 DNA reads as TGTACCAGCAGCCCAACGGGACTAGCGGGGCTGGACCAAGAGACCCAGTACTTC. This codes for CTSSPTGLAGLDQETQYF.

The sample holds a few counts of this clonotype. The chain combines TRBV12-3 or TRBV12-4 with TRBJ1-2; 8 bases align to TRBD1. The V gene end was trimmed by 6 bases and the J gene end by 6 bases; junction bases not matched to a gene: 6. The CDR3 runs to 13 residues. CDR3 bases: TGTGCCAGCAGCTACAGGGGGGTCAATGGCTACACCTTC. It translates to CASSYRGVNGYTF.

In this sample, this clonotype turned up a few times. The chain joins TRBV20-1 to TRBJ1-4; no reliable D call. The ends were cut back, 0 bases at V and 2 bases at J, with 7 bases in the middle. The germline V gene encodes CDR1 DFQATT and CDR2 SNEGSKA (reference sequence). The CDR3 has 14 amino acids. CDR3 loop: CSARDRWTNEKLFF. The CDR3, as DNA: TGCAGTGCTAGAGATCGGTGGACTAATGAAAAACTGTTTTTT.

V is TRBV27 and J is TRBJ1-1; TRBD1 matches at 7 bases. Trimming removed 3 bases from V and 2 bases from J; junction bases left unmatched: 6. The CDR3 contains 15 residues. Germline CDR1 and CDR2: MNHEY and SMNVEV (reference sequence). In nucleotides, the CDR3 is TGTGCCAGCAGTTTTGGGCCAGGGGGAAACACTGAAGCTTTCTTT. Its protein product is CASSFGPGGNTEAFF.

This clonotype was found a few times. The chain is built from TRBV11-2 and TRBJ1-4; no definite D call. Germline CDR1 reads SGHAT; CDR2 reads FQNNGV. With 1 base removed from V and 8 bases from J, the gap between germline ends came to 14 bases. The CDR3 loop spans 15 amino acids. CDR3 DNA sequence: TGTGCCAGCAGCTTAGTTCCATCGGGGAGCGAAAAACTGTTTTTT. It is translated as CASSLVPSGSEKLFF.

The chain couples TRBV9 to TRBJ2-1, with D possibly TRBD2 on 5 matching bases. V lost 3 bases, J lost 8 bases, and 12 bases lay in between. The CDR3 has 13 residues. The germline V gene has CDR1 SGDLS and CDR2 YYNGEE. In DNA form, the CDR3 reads TGTGCCAGCAGCGCCCCTCTCGGGGATGAGCAGTTCTTC. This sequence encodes CASSAPLGDEQFF.

Here the CDR3 reads CASSVRDRGSYGYTF. CDR3 nucleotide sequence: TGTGCCAGCAGCGTTAGGGACAGGGGCTCCTATGGCTACACCTTC. V gene TRBV9 combines with J gene TRBJ1-2; 10 bases fit TRBD1. The CDR3 has 15 residues. The V gene's germline CDR1 is SGDLS and CDR2 YYNGEE. The junction had 5 bases not matched to a gene; V was cut back by 2 bases and J by 4 bases. Variable domain in full (rest from reference TRBV9 and TRBJ1-2): DSGVTQTPKHLITATGQRVTLRCSPRSGDLSVYWYQQSLDQGLQFLIQYYNGEERAKGNILERFSAQQFPDLHSELNLSSLELGDSALYFCASSVRDRGSYGYTFGSGTRLTVV.

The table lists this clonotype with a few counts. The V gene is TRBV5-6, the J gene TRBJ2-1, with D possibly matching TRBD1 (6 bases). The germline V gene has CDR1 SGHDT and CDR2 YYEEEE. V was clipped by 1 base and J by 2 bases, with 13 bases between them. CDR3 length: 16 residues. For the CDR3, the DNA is TGTGCCAGCAGCTTGCCAACAGGGAGACCCTACAATGAGCAGTTCTTC. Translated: CASSLPTGRPYNEQFF.

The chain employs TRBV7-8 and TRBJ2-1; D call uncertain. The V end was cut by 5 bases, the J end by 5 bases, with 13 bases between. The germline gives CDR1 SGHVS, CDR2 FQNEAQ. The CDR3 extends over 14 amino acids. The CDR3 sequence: CASSPRGPNNEQFF. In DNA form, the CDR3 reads TGTGCCAGCAGCCCCCGTGGGCCGAACAATGAGCAGTTCTTC.

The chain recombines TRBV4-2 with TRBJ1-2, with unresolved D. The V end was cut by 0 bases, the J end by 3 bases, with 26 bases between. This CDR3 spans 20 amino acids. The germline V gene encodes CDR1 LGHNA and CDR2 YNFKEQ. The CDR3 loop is CASSQEIIRRDLLGYYGYTF. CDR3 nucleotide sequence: TGTGCCAGCAGCCAAGAGATCATTAGGAGGGATTTATTAGGTTACTATGGCTACACCTTC.

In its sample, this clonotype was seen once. This CDR3 reads CASSQDGLMNTEAFF. CDR3 sequence (DNA): TGCGCCAGCAGCCAAGATGGGTTGATGAACACTGAAGCTTTCTTT. The chain combines TRBV4-3 with TRBJ1-1; D gene unclear. Trimming pared 0 bases from V and 0 bases from J, leaving 8 bases between. CDR1 and CDR2 (germline): LGHNA, YSLEER. The CDR3 runs to 15 residues.

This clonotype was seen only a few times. CDR3 amino acids: CASSVARDRNYGYTF. The DNA for the CDR3 is TGTGCCAGCAGCGTGGCCCGGGACAGAAACTATGGCTACACCTTC. The rearrangement joins TRBV9 to TRBJ1-2; TRBD1 aligns across 7 bases. The V gene end was trimmed by 2 bases and the J gene end by 2 bases; junction bases not matched to a gene: 6. Germline V lookup: CDR1 SGDLS, CDR2 YYNGEE. The CDR3 contains 15 residues.

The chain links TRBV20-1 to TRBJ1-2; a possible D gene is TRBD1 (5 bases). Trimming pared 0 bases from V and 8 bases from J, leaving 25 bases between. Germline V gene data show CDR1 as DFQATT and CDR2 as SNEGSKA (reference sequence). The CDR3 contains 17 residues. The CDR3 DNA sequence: TGCAGTGCTAGAGATCGCTCAATTGGGGGGTCGAAGGGCGGCTACACCTTC. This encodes CSARDRSIGGSKGGYTF.

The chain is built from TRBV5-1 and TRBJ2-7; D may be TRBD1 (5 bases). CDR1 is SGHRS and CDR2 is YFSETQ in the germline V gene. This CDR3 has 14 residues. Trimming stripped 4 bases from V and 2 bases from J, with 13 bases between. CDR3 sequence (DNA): TGCGCCAGCAGCCATCGAGACAGCCCCTACGAGCAGTACTTC. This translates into CASSHRDSPYEQYF.

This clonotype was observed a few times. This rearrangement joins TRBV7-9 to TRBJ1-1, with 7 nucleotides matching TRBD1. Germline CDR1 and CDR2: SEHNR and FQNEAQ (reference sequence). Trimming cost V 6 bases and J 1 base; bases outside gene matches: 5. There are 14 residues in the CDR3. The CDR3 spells CASRSGTANTEAFF. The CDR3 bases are TGTGCCAGCAGGTCCGGGACAGCGAACACTGAAGCTTTCTTT.

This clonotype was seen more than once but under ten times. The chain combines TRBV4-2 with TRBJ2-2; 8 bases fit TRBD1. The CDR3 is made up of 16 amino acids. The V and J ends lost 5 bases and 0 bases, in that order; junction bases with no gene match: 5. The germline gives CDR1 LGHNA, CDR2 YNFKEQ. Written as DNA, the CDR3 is TGTGCCAGCAGCATTCGGACAGGGCCGAACACCGGGGAGCTGTTTTTT. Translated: CASSIRTGPNTGELFF.

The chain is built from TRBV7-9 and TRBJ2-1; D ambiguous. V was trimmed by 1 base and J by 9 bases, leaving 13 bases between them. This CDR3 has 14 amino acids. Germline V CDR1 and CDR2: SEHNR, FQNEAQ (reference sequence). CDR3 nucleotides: TGTGCCAGCAGCTTAGGAGCAGGCTATAGTGAGCAGTTCTTC. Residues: CASSLGAGYSEQFF.